A selection of T cell receptor beta chains follows, all from one sample in a study of T-cell reconstitution after alpha-beta-depleted transplantation in children. TCRdb itself ran the PCR reads through MiXCR, one entry per CDR3 protein. The table lists approximately 800,000 distinct CDR3 sequences, roughly 15% of them singletons. The sample here was PBMCs, mostly from graft donor cells, taken 360 days after TCRalphabeta/CD19-depleted stem cell transplant. These receptors were collected from a male patient between 5 and 17 years old who had a stem cell transplant for acute lymphoblastic leukemia, so the T cells may come from the graft donor. The CDR3 runs from the conserved cysteine through the conserved F or W. The D gene is left open where the match is weak. Clone size is not always given. Where it is, it says once, few, many or a class for expanded clones.

>.|TRBV5-1|TRBD1|TRBJ2-3
TGCGCCAGCAGCTTGGGGACAGGCCCTAGCACAGATACGCAGTATTTT
CASSLGTGPSTDTQYF
>.|TRBV12-3/TRBV12-4|.|TRBJ1-5
TGTGCCAGCAGCTCAGGACAGCATAGCAATCAGCCCCAGCATTTT
CASSSGQHSNQPQHF
>few|TRBV7-9|.|TRBJ2-7
TGTGCCAGCAGCTTTGGGACCGTTTTATCCTACGAGCAGTACTTC
CASSFGTVLSYEQYF
>many|TRBV5-1|TRBD2|TRBJ2-7
TGCGCCAGCAGCTTGGTCGGACTAGCGGCGTTAACCTCCTACGAGCAGTACTTC
CASSLVGLAALTSYEQYF
>.|TRBV7-9|.|TRBJ1-5
TGTGCCAGCAGCCCTCGACAGGCCGATCAGCCCCAGCATTTT
CASSPRQADQPQHF
>few|TRBV7-3|.|TRBJ2-1
TGTGCCAGCAGCCCTTACGTCTCGGGATACAATGAGCAGTTCTTC
CASSPYVSGYNEQFF
>.|TRBV20-1|TRBD2|TRBJ2-1
TGCAGTGCTATCCCCACTAGCGGATCCTACAATGAGCAGTTCTTC
CSAIPTSGSYNEQFF
>few|TRBV20-1|.|TRBJ2-7
TGCAGTGTCGCAAACAGGGAAACCTACGAGCAGTACTTC
CSVANRETYEQYF
>few|TRBV5-1|.|TRBJ2-5
TGCGCCAGCAGCTTGGGACCGACAGAAGAGACCCAGTACTTC
CASSLGPTEETQYF
>.|TRBV7-3|TRBD2|TRBJ2-1
TGTGCCAGCAGCTTAATTAGTCGGACTAGCACGTTCAGTGAGCAGTTCTTC
CASSLISRTSTFSEQFF
>.|TRBV7-3|.|TRBJ1-6
TGTGCCAGCAGCCCCCGGGGGGGCCTCCTTCCCCTCCACTTT
CASSPRGGLLPLHF
>few|TRBV7-3|TRBD2|TRBJ2-5
TGTGCCAGCAGCTTATTCCCACTAGCGGAGGAACGGGGGACCCAGTACTTC
CASSLFPLAEERGTQYF
>.|TRBV2|.|TRBJ1-4
TGTGCCAGCGGACGAACAGGGAGGGGGAATGAAAAACTGTTTTTT
CASGRTGRGNEKLFF
>.|TRBV7-8|TRBD2|TRBJ2-1
TGTGCCAGCAGCACACACCCGACTAGCGGGAGGCTTCACAATGAGCAGTTCTTC
CASSTHPTSGRLHNEQFF
>.|TRBV29-1|.|TRBJ2-7
TGCAGCGTTAGGGGCCAGGGGGGAGTCAGCTCCTACGAGCAGTACTTC
CSVRGQGGVSSYEQYF
>.|TRBV20-1|TRBD1|TRBJ1-5
TGCAGCGCAGGGGGCGGGGGGGTTAGGAATCAGCCCCAGCATTTT
CSAGGGGVRNQPQHF
>few|TRBV7-9|.|TRBJ2-2
TGTGCCAGCAGCTTAGAGACAGGAGGAACCGGGGAGCTGTTTTTT
CASSLETGGTGELFF
>few|TRBV9|TRBD2|TRBJ2-7
TGTGCCAGCAGCGTACAAGCGGGGGAAACCTACGAGCAGTACTTC
CASSVQAGETYEQYF
>few|TRBV7-3|.|TRBJ2-2
TGTGCCAGCAGCTTAAGCAGGGATCGGGCGGGCACCGGGGAGCTGTTTTTT
CASSLSRDRAGTGELFF
>few|TRBV20-1|.|TRBJ1-5
TGCAGTGCAAAGTTTGACGCCCGTCAGCCCCAGCATTTT
CSAKFDARQPQHF
>few|TRBV24-1|TRBD1|TRBJ2-2
TGTGCCACCAGTGCGAAGGGGGCTAACACCGGGGAGCTGTTTTTT
CATSAKGANTGELFF
>.|TRBV3-1|.|TRBJ1-2
TGTGCCAGCAGTTACCGGGGGACCGCTAACTATGGCTACACCTTC
CASSYRGTANYGYTF
>many|TRBV7-2|.|TRBJ2-7
TGTGCCAGCAGCTTAAATTCCTGGGCCACGTACGAGCAGTACTTC
CASSLNSWATYEQYF
>.|TRBV15|.|TRBJ2-1
TGTGCCACCGAGGGTGGGGATACCAATGAGCAGTTCTTC
CATEGGDTNEQFF
>many|TRBV5-1|.|TRBJ2-3
TGCGCCAGCAGAAGGATAGATACGCAGTATTTT
CASRRIDTQYF
>few|TRBV28|.|TRBJ2-7
TGTGCCAGCAGTTTATATCGCGGATCCTCCTACGAGCAGTACTTC
CASSLYRGSSYEQYF
>.|TRBV5-1|.|TRBJ2-2
TGCGCCAGCAGCTTGGGCAGTTCAGCAAACACCGGGGAGCTGTTTTTT
CASSLGSSANTGELFF